These 30 T cell receptor beta chains were all obtained from the same sample, sequenced in a study of regulatory T cells in long-lasting Graves disease. The time point: persistent/refractory GD, antithyroid drugs over 5 years with positive TRAb. Scientists built the TCR library using RNA that was extracted from PBMCs. HTBI primers from iRepertoire and Arm-PCR of CDR3 regions yielded the TCR beta libraries. TCRdb re-derived calls from the multiplex PCR reads in MiXCR, one entry per CDR3 protein. The table lists 350,000 to 450,000 distinct CDR3 sequences, around 23% of them singletons. Sequenced material: peripheral blood mononuclear cells (PBMCs), taken when the disease was refractory, from a patient treated with antithyroid drugs. These receptor sequences come from a woman between 40 and 50 years old with Graves disease.

This clonotype was counted at least ten times. The rearrangement links TRBV12-3 or TRBV12-4 to TRBJ1-6; the D gene is possibly TRBD1 (6 bases). This CDR3 spans 15 amino acids. Deletions cut 2 bases from V and 7 bases from J, with 12 bases between. This chain's CDR3 is CASSLHQGSNSPLHF. The CDR3 DNA reads as TGTGCCAGCAGTTTACATCAGGGGTCGAATTCACCCCTCCACTTT.

This clonotype was detected a few times. The rearrangement uses TRBV5-1 and TRBJ2-5, with 9 bases identical to TRBD2. From germline, CDR1 is SGHRS and CDR2 YFSETQ. Unmatched junction bases numbered 13, after V lost 5 bases and J lost 5 bases. The CDR3 spans 16 residues. Written as DNA, the CDR3 is TGCGCCAGCAGTTTCTCGGTAGCGGGAGAATGGGAGACCCAGTACTTC. It specifies CASSFSVAGEWETQYF.

The chain joins TRBV5-1 to TRBJ1-1; unclear D gene. CDR3 length: 12 amino acids. V was clipped by 0 bases and J by 7 bases, with 7 bases between them. Looked up from germline, CDR1 is SGHRS and CDR2 is YFSETQ. The chain's CDR3 is CASSLDRFEAFF. The DNA of the CDR3 is TGCGCCAGCAGCTTGGACAGATTTGAAGCTTTCTTT.

This clonotype was detected many times. This chain uses TRBV28 with TRBJ2-7; the match to TRBD1 covers 9 bases. Germline V gene lookup returns CDR1 MDHEN and CDR2 SYDVKM. V shed 4 bases and J 3 bases; nucleotides not matched to a gene: 10. The CDR3 runs to 16 residues. The CDR3 sequence is CASSSAPGTGNYEQYF. The CDR3 DNA sequence: TGTGCCAGCAGTTCGGCCCCCGGGACAGGGAACTACGAGCAGTACTTC.

This clonotype was detected only a few times. The chain employs TRBV29-1 and TRBJ1-5; D is unclear. Germline V CDR1 and CDR2: SQVTM, ANQGSEA. The CDR3 totals 14 residues. The ends were cut back, 4 bases at V and 0 bases at J, with 10 bases in the middle. CDR3 amino acids: CSVVVTDSNQPQHF. CDR3 sequence (DNA): TGCAGCGTTGTAGTGACGGATAGCAATCAGCCCCAGCATTTT. The variable domain in full, completed from reference TRBV29-1 and TRBJ1-5, reads SAVISQKPSRDICQRGTSLTIQCQVDSQVTMMFWYRQQPGQSLTLIATANQGSEATYESGFVIDKFPISRPNLTFSTLTVSNMSPEDSSIYLCSVVVTDSNQPQHFGDGTRLSIL.

The V and J genes are TRBV28 and TRBJ2-1; TRBD2 is a possible D gene (5 bases). The V gene lost 8 bases and the J gene lost 8 bases, with 19 bases spanning the gap. Germline values: CDR1 MDHEN, CDR2 SYDVKM. The CDR3 sequence is 14 residues long. Here the CDR3 DNA reads TGTGCCAGCTCCCATCCAATGAGGGCCCATGAGCAGTTCTTC. Its protein product is CASSHPMRAHEQFF.

This clonotype was recorded at least ten times. The chain links TRBV29-1 to TRBJ1-1; maybe TRBD1 (5 bases). Germline V gives CDR1 SQVTM, CDR2 ANQGSEA. The CDR3 has 11 amino acids. V was pared by 8 bases and J by 8 bases, with 15 bases between. The CDR3 DNA reads TGCAGCCCGGGGGACTCTCGGGAAGCTTTCTTT. Residues: CSPGDSREAFF. Full variable domain (missing parts from reference TRBV29-1 and TRBJ1-1): SAVISQKPSRDICQRGTSLTIQCQVDSQVTMMFWYRQQPGQSLTLIATANQGSEATYESGFVIDKFPISRPNLTFSTLTVSNMSPEDSSIYLCSPGDSREAFFGQGTRLTVV.

The sample holds many counts of this clonotype. The gene calls are TRBV28 and TRBJ1-5, with D perhaps matching TRBD1 (6 bases). Per the germline V gene, CDR1 is MDHEN and CDR2 is SYDVKM. V lost 7 bases and J 3 bases, leaving 13 bases between the germline ends. The CDR3 extends over 14 amino acids. For the CDR3, the DNA is TGTGCCAGCACGCGGACAGTGTTCAATCAGCCCCAGCATTTT. Amino acid sequence: CASTRTVFNQPQHF. The whole variable domain, filled in from reference TRBV28 and TRBJ1-5, reads DVKVTQSSRYLVKRTGEKVFLECVQDMDHENMFWYRQDPGLGLRLIYFSYDVKMKEKGDIPEGYSVSREKKERFSLILESASTNQTSMYLCASTRTVFNQPQHFGDGTRLSIL.

Many counts were recorded for this clonotype. The chain employs TRBV28 and TRBJ1-5; D not certain. Trimming removed 5 bases from V and 8 bases from J, with 13 bases in between. The CDR3 totals 13 residues. From germline, CDR1 is MDHEN and CDR2 SYDVKM. The CDR3 loop reads CASSPILREPQHF. The CDR3 DNA is TGTGCCAGCAGTCCTATTTTACGGGAGCCCCAGCATTTT.

There are a few counts of this clonotype. This chain joins TRBV10-3 and TRBJ2-7; a possible D gene is TRBD1 (5 bases). V lost 11 bases to trimming and J lost 0 bases, with 14 bases between them. Germline values: CDR1 ENHRY, CDR2 SYGVKD. There are 13 residues in the CDR3. Here the CDR3 reads CAPQTGASYEQYF. The CDR3 bases are TGTGCCCCCCAGACTGGGGCCTCCTACGAGCAGTACTTC.

Regarding this clonotype: One end of the junction does not line up with germline, which may come from a read error. The chain links TRBV7-9 to TRBJ1-1, with D tentatively TRBD1 (5 bases). The CDR3 extends over 12 amino acids. Germline CDR1 reads SEHNR; CDR2 reads FQNEAQ (reference sequence). CDR3 sequence reads: CVSSPEGTEAFF. The CDR3 region has the DNA TGTGTCAGCAGCCCAGAGGGGACCGAAGCTTTCTTT. Using reference TRBV7-9 and TRBJ1-1 for the parts outside the CDR3, the full variable domain is DTGVSQNPRHKITKRGQNVTFRCDPISEHNRLYWYRQTLGQGPEFLTYFQNEAQLEKSRLLSDRFSAERPKGSFSTLEIQRTEQGDSAMYLCVSSPEGTEAFFGQGTRLTVV.

In its sample, this clonotype was seen a few times. The CDR3 region is CASRAGIDEKLFF. CDR3 in DNA: TGCGCCAGCAGGGCAGGGATTGATGAAAAACTGTTTTTT. The chain joins TRBV5-1 to TRBJ1-4; tentatively, D is TRBD1 (5 bases). From germline, CDR1 is SGHRS and CDR2 YFSETQ. There are 13 residues in the CDR3. V was pared by 5 bases and J by 6 bases, with 11 bases between.

This clonotype was counted a few times. J is TRBJ2-3 and V is TRBV2, with 12 bases fitting TRBD2. Germline V gives CDR1 SNHLY, CDR2 FYNNEI. V was pared by 6 bases and J by 6 bases, with 13 bases of the junction left unmatched. The CDR3 has 17 residues. This chain's CDR3 is CASSGGLAGTIRDTQYF. The CDR3 coding sequence is TGTGCCAGCAGCGGTGGACTAGCGGGAACCATTCGGGATACGCAGTATTTT.

This clonotype was detected only a few times. This chain uses TRBV19 with TRBJ1-2, with 9 bases fitting TRBD1. CDR1 is LNHDA and CDR2 is SQIVND in the germline V gene (reference sequence). The CDR3 length is 14 residues. J gave up 7 bases and V 6 bases, and 9 bases lay outside the gene matches. The CDR3 protein is CASRIPGQGFGYTF. The CDR3, as DNA: TGTGCCAGTAGAATACCGGGACAGGGCTTTGGCTACACCTTC. Using reference TRBV19 and TRBJ1-2 for the parts outside the CDR3, the full variable domain is DGGITQSPKYLFRKEGQNVTLSCEQNLNHDAMYWYRQDPGQGLRLIYYSQIVNDFQKGDIAEGYSVSREKKESFPLTVTSAQKNPTAFYLCASRIPGQGFGYTFGSGTRLTVV.

On this clonotype: One end of the junction is discordant with germline, which a read error may explain. This rearrangement joins TRBV7-3 to TRBJ2-2; D is undetermined. The CDR3 length is 15 residues. The germline CDR1 and CDR2 sequences are SGHTA and FQGTGA. CDR3 amino acids: CASSLSGSATGELFF. The CDR3 DNA sequence: TGTGCCAGTAGCTTAAGTGGTTCAGCCACCGGGGAGCTGTTTTTT. The whole variable domain, remainder taken from reference TRBV7-3 and TRBJ2-2, is GAGVSQTPSNKVTEKGKYVELRCDPISGHTALYWYRQSLGQGPEFLIYFQGTGAADDSGLPNDRFFAVRPEGSVSTLKIQRTERGDSAVYLCASSLSGSATGELFFGEGSRLTVL.

This chain uses TRBV27 with TRBJ1-3; D not resolved. The V end lost 3 bases, the J end lost 4 bases, and 10 bases lay between the germline ends. Germline loops: CDR1 MNHEY, CDR2 SMNVEV (reference sequence). The CDR3 runs to 14 residues. This CDR3 is CASSLKLGGNTIYF. The DNA of the CDR3 is TGTGCCAGCAGTTTGAAGCTGGGAGGAAACACCATATATTTT.

This clonotype was recorded many times. The V gene is TRBV12-3 or TRBV12-4, the J gene TRBJ1-1; 7 bases match TRBD1. Losses at the gene ends were 7 bases for V and 7 bases for J; bases not matched to a gene: 15. The CDR3 extends over 15 amino acids. CDR3 in DNA: TGTGCCAGCAAACTAGACAGGGCCCGGGGGAGTGAAGCTTTCTTT. This codes for CASKLDRARGSEAFF.

The chain joins TRBV19 to TRBJ2-2; 7 nucleotides align to TRBD1. The V and J ends lost 5 bases and 10 bases, in that order; junction bases with no gene match: 13. Germline CDR1 is LNHDA and CDR2 is SQIVND (reference sequence). There are 15 residues in the CDR3. CDR3 amino acids: CASSSRRGRGEELFF. CDR3 sequence (DNA): TGTGCCAGTAGTTCCCGAAGGGGGCGAGGCGAGGAGCTGTTTTTT.

This clonotype was picked up a small number of times. The CDR3 DNA is TGTGCCAGTGAAGGGGGGACCGGGGAGCTGTTTTTT. Its translation is CASEGGTGELFF. This chain uses TRBV12-3 or TRBV12-4 with TRBJ2-2; D may correspond to TRBD1 or TRBD2 (6 bases each). The V end lost 9 bases, the J end lost 5 bases, and 10 bases lay between the germline ends. This CDR3 is 12 amino acids long.

The chain has TRBV25-1 and TRBJ2-2, with D possibly matching TRBD2 (7 bases). This CDR3 has 13 residues. Germline CDR1 reads MGHDK; CDR2 reads SYGVNS. V dropped 2 bases and J dropped 9 bases, with 10 bases sitting between them. The DNA for the CDR3 is TGTGCCAGCAGTGAAGGGGGGGCCTGGGAGCTGTTTTTT. It codes for CASSEGGAWELFF.

A note on this clonotype: A much larger clone is a single base away; this may be a read error. Here the CDR3 omits its conserved ending phenylalanine or tryptophan, so a read error is the likely source. V usage is TRBV27 and J usage is TRBJ1-5; no definite D call. The CDR3 is 15 amino acids. V dropped 4 bases and J dropped 5 bases, with 15 bases sitting between them. The germline V gene encodes CDR1 MNHEY and CDR2 SMNVEV (reference sequence). In DNA form, the CDR3 reads TGTGCCAGCAGTTCAAAGCCACCCAGAGATCAGCCCCAGCATTCT. This encodes CASSSKPPRDQPQHS.

The chain combines TRBV10-3 with TRBJ2-5; D gene uncertain. Germline CDR1 ENHRY, CDR2 SYGVKD. The V and J ends lost 0 bases and 0 bases respectively, with 11 bases between them. The CDR3 loop spans 16 amino acids. CDR3 nucleotide sequence: TGTGCCATCAGTGAGTCCGGAACCTTGTACCAAGAGACCCAGTACTTC. Translating gives CAISESGTLYQETQYF.

This clonotype was seen at least ten times. The rearrangement joins TRBV6-6 to TRBJ1-6, with D possibly TRBD1 on 5 matching bases. This CDR3 region has 16 residues. The V end lost 0 bases, the J end lost 4 bases, and 10 bases lay between the germline ends. Germline CDR1 reads MNHNY; CDR2 reads SVGAGI (reference sequence). The chain's CDR3 is CASSYSTERYNSPLHF. In nucleotides, the CDR3 is TGTGCCAGCAGTTACTCGACAGAACGTTATAATTCACCCCTCCACTTT.

The chain carries TRBV6-4 and TRBJ2-3, with 7 nucleotides matching TRBD2. Germline trimming cut 0 bases from V and 4 bases from J; bases unmatched to any gene: 4. CDR1 and CDR2 (germline): MRHNA, SNTAGT. The CDR3 covers 15 residues. The CDR3 sequence: CASSDSEGGSDTQYF. The CDR3 DNA reads as TGTGCCAGCAGTGACTCTGAGGGAGGGTCAGATACGCAGTATTTT.

This clonotype was seen more than once but under ten times. The V gene is TRBV7-8, the J gene TRBJ2-1; perhaps TRBD1 as D (5 bases). CDR3 length equals 15 residues. Trimming removed 2 bases from V and 7 bases from J, with 15 bases in between. Germline V lookup: CDR1 SGHVS, CDR2 FQNEAQ. CDR3 loop: CASSLRETTVNEQFF. The CDR3 DNA reads as TGTGCCAGCAGCTTAAGAGAAACGACAGTAAATGAGCAGTTCTTC.

The table lists this clonotype with many counts. V gene TRBV29-1 combines with J gene TRBJ2-2; D unresolved. The germline CDR1 and CDR2 sequences are SQVTM and ANQGSEA. V was shortened by 7 bases and J by 5 bases, with 11 bases between the two germline ends. This CDR3 has 12 residues. The CDR3 is CSGYKGTGELFF. CDR3 nucleotide sequence: TGCAGCGGGTATAAAGGGACCGGGGAGCTGTTTTTT.

Ten or more counts support this clonotype. The J gene is TRBJ1-4, the V gene TRBV10-3, with D tentatively TRBD1 (5 bases). CDR1 and CDR2 (germline): ENHRY, SYGVKD. The CDR3 is 14 amino acids. Trimming cost V 5 bases and J 4 bases, with 11 bases left between them. CDR3 bases: TGTGCCATCAGTCTTACAGGAAATAATGAAAAACTGTTTTTT. Translating gives CAISLTGNNEKLFF.

The chain uses TRBV4-2 and TRBJ2-7, with D possibly being TRBD1 or TRBD2 (5 bases each). The CDR3 is 15 amino acids. The germline V and J ends were trimmed by 4 bases and 0 bases, with 13 bases remaining between them. Per the germline V gene, CDR1 is LGHNA and CDR2 is YNFKEQ. CDR3 sequence: CASSPAVTGSYEQYF. For the CDR3, the DNA is TGTGCCAGCAGCCCAGCGGTAACAGGCTCCTACGAGCAGTACTTC.

This clonotype was picked up many times. The chain links TRBV28 to TRBJ2-7; 7 bases align to TRBD2. V dropped 6 bases and J dropped 6; count of bases not matched to a gene: 8. In germline, CDR1 is MDHEN, CDR2 SYDVKM. This CDR3 is built from 13 residues. CDR3 residues: CASSSSQRGEQYF. CDR3 DNA: TGTGCCAGCAGCTCTTCCCAGCGGGGCGAGCAGTACTTC.

The CDR3 nucleotides are TGTGCCAGCAGACCAGGACTAGCGGGAGGGCCGGGTTACGAGACCCAGTACTTC. Protein product: CASRPGLAGGPGYETQYF. The rearrangement uses TRBV27 and TRBJ2-5; 15 nucleotides agree with TRBD2. Germline CDR1 and CDR2: MNHEY and SMNVEV (reference sequence). This CDR3 is 18 amino acids long. V lost 6 bases, J lost 5 bases, and 13 bases stayed unmatched.